This T cell receptor (beta chain) was recorded in a study of CD8 T cells in Susac syndrome. RNA totalling about 0.5 to 1 ug underwent reverse transcription with random hexamers. immunoSEQ multiplex PCR amplified TCR beta CDR3 across 54 Vbeta, 13 Jbeta. One entry per CDR3 protein, called by TCRdb with MiXCR from the immunoSEQ multiplex PCR reads. The profile shows about 130,000 distinct CDR3 sequences, over 85% of them singletons. Study results and caveats: Regarding the TCR sequencing and HLA analysis, the study admitted that a relatively small number of individuals were involved.

CDR3 length: 16 residues. Germline lookup yields CDR1 MNHEY and CDR2 SVGEGT. Trimming took 5 bases from V and 4 from J, leaving 21 bases between them. Matching for age and sex applied to the controls, who were healthy donors. Notes on this clonotype: The antigen remains unidentified.

The sequence derives from a human donor in good health. The chain uses TRBV6-2 or TRBV6-3 and TRBJ2-7, with D maybe TRBD2 (6 bases). Material: CD4+ T cells from PBMCs. The CDR3 nucleotides are TGTGCCAGCAGTAGTGGGATGAGCGGGCATCGGTACGAGCAGTACTTC. Translation gives CASSSGMSGHRYEQYF.